The 3 T cell receptor beta chains reported below all come from one sample, sequenced in a study of T cells in localized non-small cell lung cancer. Measured with immunoSEQ multiplex PCR; TCRdb has only the in-frame clones, and not every one. The sample lists 25,000 to 35,000 clones; around 80% were seen once. The sample in question was peripheral blood, obtained before any cancer treatment. These receptors were obtained from a male donor at least 60 years old with stage III squamous cell lung carcinoma.

This sequence joins TRBV7-9 and TRBJ2-7, with no clear D. The germline V gene has CDR1 SEHNR and CDR2 FQNEAQ (reference sequence). CDR3 length: 16 amino acids. The ends were cut back, 5 bases at V and 2 bases at J, with 19 bases in the middle. The CDR3 protein is CASSVVTGSVPYEQYF. For the CDR3, the DNA is TGTGCCAGCAGCGTAGTAACCGGGTCCGTTCCCTACGAGCAGTACTTC.

This clone was seen just once. The rearrangement links TRBV10-3 to TRBJ1-1; TRBD1 aligns across 10 bases. Trimming took 0 bases from V and 6 from J; bases not matched to a gene: 4. The CDR3 loop spans 15 amino acids. Per germline, CDR1 ENHRY and CDR2 SYGVKD. The CDR3 sequence is CAISESRQGAAEAFF. CDR3 in DNA: TGTGCCATCAGTGAGTCAAGACAGGGGGCCGCTGAAGCTTTCTTT.

This chain links TRBV23-1 with TRBJ1-4, with D possibly TRBD1 on 5 matching bases. TRBV23-1 carries the ORF label, with uncertain function. Trimming removed 6 bases at V and 4 bases at J, with 9 bases between. This CDR3 is 13 amino acids long. The DNA of the CDR3 is TGCGCCAGCAGAGGGGCTTGTAATGAAAAACTGTTTTTT. Its translation: CASRGACNEKLFF.